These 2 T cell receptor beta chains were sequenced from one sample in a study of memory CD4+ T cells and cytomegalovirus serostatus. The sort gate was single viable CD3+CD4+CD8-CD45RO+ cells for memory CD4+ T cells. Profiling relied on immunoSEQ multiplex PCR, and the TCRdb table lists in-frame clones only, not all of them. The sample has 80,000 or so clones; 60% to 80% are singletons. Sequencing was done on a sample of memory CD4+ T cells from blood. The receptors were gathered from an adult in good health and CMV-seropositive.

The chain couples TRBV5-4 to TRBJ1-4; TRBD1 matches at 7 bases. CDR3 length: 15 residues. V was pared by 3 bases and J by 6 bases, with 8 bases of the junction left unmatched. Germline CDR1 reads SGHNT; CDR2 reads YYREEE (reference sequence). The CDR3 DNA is TGTGCCAGCAGCTCCCGACAGGGAGGCCATGAAAAACTGTTTTTT. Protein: CASSSRQGGHEKLFF.

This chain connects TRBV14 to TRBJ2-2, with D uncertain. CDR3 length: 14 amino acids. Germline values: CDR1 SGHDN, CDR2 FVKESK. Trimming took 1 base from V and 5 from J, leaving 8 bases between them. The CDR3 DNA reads TGTGCCAGCAGCCAAGCTTCAGTAACCGGGGAGCTGTTTTTT. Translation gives CASSQASVTGELFF.